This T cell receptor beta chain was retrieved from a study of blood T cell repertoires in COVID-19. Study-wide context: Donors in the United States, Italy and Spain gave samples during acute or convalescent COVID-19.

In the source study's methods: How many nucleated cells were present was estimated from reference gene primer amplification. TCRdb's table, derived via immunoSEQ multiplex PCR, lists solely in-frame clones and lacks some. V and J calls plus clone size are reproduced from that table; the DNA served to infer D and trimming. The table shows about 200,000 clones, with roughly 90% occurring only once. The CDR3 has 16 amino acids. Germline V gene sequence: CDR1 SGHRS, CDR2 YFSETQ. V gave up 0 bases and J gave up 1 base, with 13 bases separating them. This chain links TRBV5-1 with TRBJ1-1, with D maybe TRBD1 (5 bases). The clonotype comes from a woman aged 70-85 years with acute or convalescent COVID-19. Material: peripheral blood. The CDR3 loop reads CASSLGTGQGNTEAFF. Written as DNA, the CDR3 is TGCGCCAGCAGCTTGGGTACAGGACAAGGGAACACTGAAGCTTTCTTT.